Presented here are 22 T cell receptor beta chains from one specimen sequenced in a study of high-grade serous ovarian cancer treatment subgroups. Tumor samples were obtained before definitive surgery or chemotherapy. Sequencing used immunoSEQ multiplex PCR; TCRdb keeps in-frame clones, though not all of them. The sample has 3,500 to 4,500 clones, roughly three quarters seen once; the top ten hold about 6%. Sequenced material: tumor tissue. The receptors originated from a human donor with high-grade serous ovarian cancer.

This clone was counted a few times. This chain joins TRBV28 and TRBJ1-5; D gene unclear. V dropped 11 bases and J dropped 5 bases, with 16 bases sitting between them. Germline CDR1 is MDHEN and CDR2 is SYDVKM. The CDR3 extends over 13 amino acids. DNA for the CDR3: TGTGCCCTCGGTTCCGGGAACGATCAGCCCCAGCATTTT. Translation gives CALGSGNDQPQHF.

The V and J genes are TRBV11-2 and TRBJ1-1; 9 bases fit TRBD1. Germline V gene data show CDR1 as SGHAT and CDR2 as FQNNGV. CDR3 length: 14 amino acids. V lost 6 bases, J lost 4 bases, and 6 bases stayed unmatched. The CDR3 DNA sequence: TGTGCCAGCAGTTGGACAGGGGAGGTCACTGAAGCTTTCTTT. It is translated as CASSWTGEVTEAFF.

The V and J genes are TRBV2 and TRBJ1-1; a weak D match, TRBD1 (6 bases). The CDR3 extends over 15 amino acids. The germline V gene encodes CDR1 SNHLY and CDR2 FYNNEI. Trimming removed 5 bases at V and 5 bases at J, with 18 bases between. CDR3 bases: TGTGCCAGCAGTTACCCGACGCAGGGGCAGACTGAAGCTTTCTTT. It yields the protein CASSYPTQGQTEAFF. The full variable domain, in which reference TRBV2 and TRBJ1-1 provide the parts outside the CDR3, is EPEVTQTPSHQVTQMGQEVILRCVPISNHLYFYWYRQILGQKVEFLVSFYNNEISEKSEIFDDQFSVERPDGSNFTLKIRSTKLEDSAMYFCASSYPTQGQTEAFFGQGTRLTVV.

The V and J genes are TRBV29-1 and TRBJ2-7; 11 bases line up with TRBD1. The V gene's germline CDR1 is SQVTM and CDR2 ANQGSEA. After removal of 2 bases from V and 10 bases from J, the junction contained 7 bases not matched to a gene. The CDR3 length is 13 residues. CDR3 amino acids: CSVERTGGGGQYF. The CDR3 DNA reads TGCAGCGTTGAAAGGACAGGGGGCGGAGGTCAGTACTTC.

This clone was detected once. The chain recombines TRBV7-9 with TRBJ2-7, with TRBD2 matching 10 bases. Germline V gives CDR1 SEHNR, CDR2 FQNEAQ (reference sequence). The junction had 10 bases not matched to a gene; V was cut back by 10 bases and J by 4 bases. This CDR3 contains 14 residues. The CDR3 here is CATEREGNRYEQYF. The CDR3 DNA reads TGTGCCACAGAGCGGGAGGGGAATAGATACGAGCAGTACTTC.

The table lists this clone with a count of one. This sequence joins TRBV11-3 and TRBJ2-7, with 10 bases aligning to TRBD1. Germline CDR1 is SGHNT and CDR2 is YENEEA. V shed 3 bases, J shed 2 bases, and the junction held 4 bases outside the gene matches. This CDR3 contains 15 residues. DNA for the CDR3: TGTGCCAGCAGCTTGGGACAGGGGATACCCTACGAGCAGTACTTC. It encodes CASSLGQGIPYEQYF. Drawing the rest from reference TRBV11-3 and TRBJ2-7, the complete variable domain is EAGVVQSPRYKIIEKKQPVAFWCNPISGHNTLYWYLQNLGQGPELLIRYENEEAVDDSQLPKDRFSAERLKGVDSTLKIQPAELGDSAVYLCASSLGQGIPYEQYFGPGTRLTVT.

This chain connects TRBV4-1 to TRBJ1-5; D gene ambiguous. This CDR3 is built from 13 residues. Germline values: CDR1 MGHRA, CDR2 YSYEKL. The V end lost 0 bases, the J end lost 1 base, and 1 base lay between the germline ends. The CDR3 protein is CASSQDSNQPQHF. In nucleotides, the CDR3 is TGCGCCAGCAGCCAAGACAGCAATCAGCCCCAGCATTTT.

CDR3 amino acids: CASSPPGLGREFF. The DNA of the CDR3 is TGTGCCAGCAGCCCACCGGGACTAGGAAGGGAGTTCTTC. This sequence joins TRBV5-4 and TRBJ2-1; 8 bases fit TRBD2. Trimming cost V 4 bases and J 14 bases; bases outside gene matches: 11. CDR1 SGHNT and CDR2 YYREEE come from the germline V gene (reference sequence). The CDR3 runs to 13 residues.

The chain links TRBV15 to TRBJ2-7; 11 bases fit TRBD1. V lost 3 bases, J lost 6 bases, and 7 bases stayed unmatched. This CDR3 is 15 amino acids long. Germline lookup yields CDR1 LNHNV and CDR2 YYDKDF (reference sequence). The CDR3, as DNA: TGTGCCACCAGCAGCCGGACAGGGGGCAGACGCGAGCAGTACTTC. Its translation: CATSSRTGGRREQYF. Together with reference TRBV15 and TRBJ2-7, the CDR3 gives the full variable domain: DAMVIQNPRYQVTQFGKPVTLSCSQTLNHNVMYWYQQKSSQAPKLLFHYYDKDFNNEADTPDNFQSRRPNTSFCFLDIRSPGLGDTAMYLCATSSRTGGRREQYFGPGTRLTVT.

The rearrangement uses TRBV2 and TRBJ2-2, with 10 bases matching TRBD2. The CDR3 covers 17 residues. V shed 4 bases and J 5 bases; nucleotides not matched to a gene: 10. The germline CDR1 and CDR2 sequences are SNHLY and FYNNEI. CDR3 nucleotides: TGTGCCAGCAGTGCCGGGACTAGCGCGTCGGGAACCGGGGAGCTGTTTTTT. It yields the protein CASSAGTSASGTGELFF.

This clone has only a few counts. CDR3 loop: CASSLGTSNDYEQFF. CDR3 bases: TGTGCCAGCAGCTTGGGGACTTCAAATGACTATGAGCAGTTCTTC. The chain uses TRBV7-6 and TRBJ2-1, with D tentatively TRBD2 (6 bases). Germline V gene data show CDR1 as SGHVS and CDR2 as FNYEAQ. The CDR3 contains 15 residues. V was clipped by 3 bases and J by 8 bases, with 17 bases between them. The entire variable domain, with the rest obtained from reference TRBV7-6 and TRBJ2-1, is as follows: GAGVSQSPRYKVTKRGQDVALRCDPISGHVSLYWYRQALGQGPEFLTYFNYEAQQDKSGLPNDRFSAERPEGSISTLTIQRTEQRDSAMYRCASSLGTSNDYEQFFGPGTRLTVL.

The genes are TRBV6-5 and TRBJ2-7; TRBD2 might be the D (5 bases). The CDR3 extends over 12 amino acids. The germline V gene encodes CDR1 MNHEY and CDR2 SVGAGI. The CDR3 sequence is CPTDSKTYEQYF. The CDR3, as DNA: TGTCCGACGGACTCCAAGACCTACGAGCAGTACTTC.

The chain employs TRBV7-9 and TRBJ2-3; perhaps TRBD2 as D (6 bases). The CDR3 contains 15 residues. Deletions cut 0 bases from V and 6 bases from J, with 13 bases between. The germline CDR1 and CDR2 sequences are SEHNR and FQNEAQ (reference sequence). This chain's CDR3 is CASSLAGGALDTQYF. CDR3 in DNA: TGTGCCAGCAGCTTAGCAGGCGGGGCCCTGGATACGCAGTATTTT.

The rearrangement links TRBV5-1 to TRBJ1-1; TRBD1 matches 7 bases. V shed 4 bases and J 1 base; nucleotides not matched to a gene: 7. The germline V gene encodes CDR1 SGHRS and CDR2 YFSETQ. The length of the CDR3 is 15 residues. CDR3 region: CASSPGDRENTEAFF. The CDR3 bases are TGCGCCAGCAGCCCAGGAGACAGGGAGAACACTGAAGCTTTCTTT.

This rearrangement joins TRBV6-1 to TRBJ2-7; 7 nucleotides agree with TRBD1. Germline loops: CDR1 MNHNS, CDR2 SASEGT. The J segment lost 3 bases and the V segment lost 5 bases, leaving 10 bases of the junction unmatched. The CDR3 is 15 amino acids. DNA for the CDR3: TGTGCCAGCAGTCGACTCCGGGACAGAGTCTACGAGCAGTACTTC. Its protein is CASSRLRDRVYEQYF.

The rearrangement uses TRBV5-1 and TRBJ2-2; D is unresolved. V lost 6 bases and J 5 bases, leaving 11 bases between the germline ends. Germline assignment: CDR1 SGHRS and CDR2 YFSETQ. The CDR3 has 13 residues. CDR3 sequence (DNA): TGCGCCAGCAAGTCAGCCCAAACCGGGGAGCTGTTTTTT. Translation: CASKSAQTGELFF.

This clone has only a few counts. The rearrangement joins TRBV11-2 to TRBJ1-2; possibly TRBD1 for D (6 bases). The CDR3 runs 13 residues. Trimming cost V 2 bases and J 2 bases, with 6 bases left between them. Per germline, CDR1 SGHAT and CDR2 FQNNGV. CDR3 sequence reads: CASSLQGNYGYTF. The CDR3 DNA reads TGTGCCAGCAGCTTACAGGGGAACTATGGCTACACCTTC. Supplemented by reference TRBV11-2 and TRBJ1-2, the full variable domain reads EAGVAQSPRYKIIEKRQSVAFWCNPISGHATLYWYQQILGQGPKLLIQFQNNGVVDDSQLPKDRFSAERLKGVDSTLKIQPAKLEDSAVYLCASSLQGNYGYTFGSGTRLTVV.

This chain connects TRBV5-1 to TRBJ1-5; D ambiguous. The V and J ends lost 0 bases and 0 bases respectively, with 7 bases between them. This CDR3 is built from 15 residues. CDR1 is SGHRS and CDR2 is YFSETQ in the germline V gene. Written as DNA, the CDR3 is TGCGCCAGCAGCTTGGACGGATATAGCAATCAGCCCCAGCATTTT. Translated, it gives CASSLDGYSNQPQHF.

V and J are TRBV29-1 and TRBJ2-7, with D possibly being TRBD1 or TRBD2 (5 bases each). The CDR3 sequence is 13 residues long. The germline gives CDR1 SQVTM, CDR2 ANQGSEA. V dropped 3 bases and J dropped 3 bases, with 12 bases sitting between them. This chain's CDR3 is CSVEGQGDYEQYF. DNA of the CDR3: TGCAGCGTTGAGGGTCAGGGAGACTACGAGCAGTACTTC.

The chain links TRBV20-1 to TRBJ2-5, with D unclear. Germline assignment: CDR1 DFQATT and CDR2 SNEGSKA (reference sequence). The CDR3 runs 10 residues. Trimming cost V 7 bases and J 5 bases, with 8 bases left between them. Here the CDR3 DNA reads TGCAGTGGAGAGGCGGAGACCCAGTACTTC. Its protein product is CSGEAETQYF.

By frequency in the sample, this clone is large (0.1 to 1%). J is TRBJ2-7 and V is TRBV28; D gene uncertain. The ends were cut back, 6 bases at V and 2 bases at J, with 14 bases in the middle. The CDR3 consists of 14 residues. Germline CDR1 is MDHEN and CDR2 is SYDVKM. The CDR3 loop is CASREGSETYEQYF. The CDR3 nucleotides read TGTGCCAGCAGGGAAGGGTCCGAAACCTACGAGCAGTACTTC.

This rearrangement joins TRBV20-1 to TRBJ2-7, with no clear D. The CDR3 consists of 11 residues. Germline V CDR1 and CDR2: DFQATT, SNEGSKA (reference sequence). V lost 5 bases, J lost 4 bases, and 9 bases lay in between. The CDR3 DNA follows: TGCAGTGCTCTGGCTGGATACGAGCAGTACTTC. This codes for CSALAGYEQYF.